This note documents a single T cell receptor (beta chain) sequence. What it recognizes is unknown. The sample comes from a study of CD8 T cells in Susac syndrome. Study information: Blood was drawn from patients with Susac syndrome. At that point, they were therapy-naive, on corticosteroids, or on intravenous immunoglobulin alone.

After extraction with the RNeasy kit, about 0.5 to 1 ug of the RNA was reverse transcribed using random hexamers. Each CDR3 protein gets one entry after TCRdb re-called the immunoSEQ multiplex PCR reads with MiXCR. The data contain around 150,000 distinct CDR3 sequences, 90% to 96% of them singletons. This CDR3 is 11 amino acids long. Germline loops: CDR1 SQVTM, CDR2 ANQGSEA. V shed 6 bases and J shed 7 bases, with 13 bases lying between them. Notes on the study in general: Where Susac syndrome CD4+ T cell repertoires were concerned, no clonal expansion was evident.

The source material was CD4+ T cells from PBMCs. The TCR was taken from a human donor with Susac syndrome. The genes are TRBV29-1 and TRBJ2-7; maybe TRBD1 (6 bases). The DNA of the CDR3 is TGCAGCGTGGGACAATTGGAAGAGCAGTACTTC. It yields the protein CSVGQLEEQYF.